This record covers a single T cell receptor (beta chain). This clonotype was observed many times. This clone's antigen is unknown. No much larger clone is present one base from it, and per-base qualities are unavailable. The record originates from a study of early T cells in non-severe SARS-CoV-2 infection (dated by TCRdb to 2020 to 2022). The study in broad terms: Because TCR sequencing was done on bulk RNA from unsorted whole blood, the alpha and beta chains could not be paired.

Between the V and J ends, shortened by 2 bases and 8 bases respectively, the junction contains 15 bases. In the germline V gene, CDR1 corresponds to MGHRA and CDR2 to YSYEKL. Counted from cysteine to phenylalanine, this CDR3 has 14 amino acids. Of the read, only the CDR3 DNA is kept; its 42 bases are in frame from base 1. The study was a case-control design nested within a healthcare worker cohort in London, UK, with weekly nasopharyngeal swab PCR tests and blood sampling. Healthcare workers were recruited during the week of the UK lockdown, between 23 and 31 March 2020, and followed weekly for up to 16 weeks. What the work shows at the level of the full study, not this receptor alone: VDJdb matching was skewed toward anti-spike CD8 responses and likely underestimated virus-specific expansions, missing private and CD4 specificities.

Receptor libraries were prepared by 5' RACE. Sequencing took place on a NextSeq 500. In the TCR library protocol, unique molecular identifiers were attached to individual cDNA molecules to correct for PCR bias and sequencing error. Both TCR alpha and beta chains were sequenced, and tight co-correlation was observed between alpha and beta sequence abundances in each sample. In the authors' own workflow: Decombinator V4 was used to annotate the V gene, J gene and CDR3 of the TCR sequences. TCRs were defined as expanded if a significant change between any two time points was detected under a Poisson model with p below 0.0001. TCR abundances were normalised to the total number of TCRs sequenced per sample and were expressed as counts per million. TRAV1-2 paired with TRAJ12, TRAJ20 or TRAJ33 defined MAIT TCRs, while TRAV10 paired with TRAJ18 defined iNKT TCRs. VDJdb, accessed 1 November 2021, was searched for CMV, EBV and SARS-CoV-2 annotated TCRs, with TCRs annotated for multiple antigens excluded. TCRdb handled the public reads itself, with Q25 trimming in fastp and clone calling in MiXCR, and kept productive beta chains. Rows matching on CDR3 protein sequence are summarized as one entry with the most common DNA and genes. The authors' filters were not applied to this entry. This sample comprises approximately 69,000 distinct CDR3 sequences, about an eighth of them detected only once. Approximately 5% of the sample belongs to the ten largest clones.

The receptor comes from an adult who was a healthcare worker with PCR-confirmed SARS-CoV-2 infection or an uninfected control (not recorded which). The chain couples TRBV4-1 to TRBJ1-2; no D gene is confidently identified. Specimen: whole blood, collected at baseline. In nucleotides, the sequence is TGCGCCAGCAGCCAACAACTGGCAGCGGGAGGCTACACCTTC. It specifies CASSQQLAAGGYTF.